This T cell receptor (beta chain) was sequenced during a study of OX40 agonist ivuxolimab in advanced cancers. Overall study context: Patients with prior anti-PD-1, anti-PD-L1 or anti-CTLA-4 therapy were eligible; roughly 40% had some. Patients achieving partial responses numbered three: one hepatocellular carcinoma case and two cutaneous melanoma cases.

General study results and limits: Low normalized clonal expansion also occurred in some nonresponding patients.

Comments on this clone: Its cognate antigen is unknown.

The CDR3 consists of 14 residues. Trimming shortened V by 7 bases and J by 3 bases, and 12 bases separated the two germline ends. CDR1 LNHDA and CDR2 SQIVND come from the germline V gene (reference sequence). If patients had autoimmune disease history or systemic immunosuppression, they were excluded. The data were produced by immunoSEQ multiplex PCR, yet TCRdb's version contains in-frame clones alone and is incomplete. The table records 55,000 to 80,000 clones, approximately 79% of them present only once. Here the sequenced sample was CD4+ or CD8+ T cells sorted from blood, taken in a trial of the OX40 agonist ivuxolimab. The chain carries TRBV19 and TRBJ2-2; TRBD1 might be the D (5 bases). This receptor was identified in an adult with an advanced solid tumor such as melanoma, head and neck, liver or kidney cancer. Here the CDR3 DNA reads TGTGCCAGTACCCGAAAGGGGTACACCGGGGAGCTGTTTTTT. Protein: CASTRKGYTGELFF.